The clone carrying this T cell receptor beta chain was picked up a small number of times. Its cognate antigen is unknown. Sequencing followed a ViraFEST assay step that expanded antigen-specific CD4+ T cells with viral peptide pools. A roughly 10-day culture period preceded the isolation of CD4+ T cells. Each vaccine recipient was nucleocapsid antibody negative and had no prior SARS-CoV-2 infection. The data are from a study of vaccination effects on CD4 cells after COVID-19. The CDR3 is 12 amino acids. V lost 3 bases and J lost 1, with 6 bases in between. CDR1 SQVTM and CDR2 ANQGSEA come from the germline V gene. Sequenced by immunoSEQ multiplex PCR; TCRdb stores in-frame clones only, minus some. The sample lists roughly 41,000 clones; about 70% were seen once.

This chain connects TRBV29-1 to TRBJ1-1; D is unresolved. The sample in question was CD4+ T cells from PBMCs cultured with HCoV-OC43 spike peptides, obtained before COVID-19 vaccination. Sample subset: HCoV-OC43 spike overlapping peptide pool stimulation. The receptor was isolated from a human donor who received a COVID-19 vaccine. CDR3 DNA: TGCAGCGTTGATGCCAGGAACACTGAAGCTTTCTTT. It translates to CSVDARNTEAFF.